These 25 T cell receptor beta chains were all obtained from the same sample, sequenced in a study of blood T cell repertoires in COVID-19. Generated by immunoSEQ multiplex PCR, the TCRdb table keeps only in-frame clones and is missing some. The table shows under 350,000 clones, with 75% to 95% occurring only once. Material for sequencing was peripheral blood. These receptors came from a woman in her twenties or thirties with COVID-19, enrolled during active disease.

The V and J genes are TRBV18 and TRBJ2-7; D is possibly TRBD1 (5 bases). Trimming left V 4 bases short and J 5 bases short, with 12 bases between. The V gene's germline CDR1 is KGHSH and CDR2 LQKENI. The CDR3 is made up of 13 amino acids. This chain's CDR3 is CASSLLQANEQYF. CDR3 sequence (DNA): TGTGCCAGCTCACTTCTACAGGCAAACGAGCAGTACTTC.

As to this clone: The junction does not match germline at one end; this may be a read error. The chain couples TRBV29-1 to TRBJ2-7; 10 nucleotides align to TRBD2. The germline gives CDR1 SQVTM, CDR2 ANQGSEA. This CDR3 is 13 amino acids long. The CDR3 bases are TGCAGCGTAGAAGCGGGAGGGCCCTACGAGCAGTACTTC. It translates to CSVEAGGPYEQYF.

The V and J genes are TRBV5-1 and TRBJ2-1, with 8 positions matching TRBD2. The CDR3 has 15 residues. CDR1 and CDR2 (germline): SGHRS, YFSETQ. The ends lost 1 base at V and 8 bases at J; junction bases unmatched: 8. The CDR3 sequence is CASSLIGSGSDEQFF. CDR3 nucleotide sequence: TGCGCCAGCAGCTTGATTGGCAGCGGGAGCGATGAGCAGTTCTTC.

This clone was detected only a few times. The V call is TRBV5-1, the J call TRBJ1-2, with a possible D match to TRBD1 (6 bases). The germline CDR1 and CDR2 sequences are SGHRS and YFSETQ. CDR3 length: 15 amino acids. Trimming took off 3 bases at V and 6 bases at J, with 18 bases between the two ends. CDR3 sequence reads: CASSSGTQGMDGYTF. The CDR3 DNA reads as TGCGCCAGCAGCTCCGGGACCCAGGGGATGGATGGCTACACCTTC. Together with reference TRBV5-1 and TRBJ1-2, the CDR3 gives the full variable domain: KAGVTQTPRYLIKTRGQQVTLSCSPISGHRSVSWYQQTPGQGLQFLFEYFSETQRNKGNFPGRFSGRQFSNSRSEMNVSTLELGDSALYLCASSSGTQGMDGYTFGSGTRLTVV.

The CDR3: CASNPGQGYDEQFF. DNA of the CDR3: TGTGCCAGTAATCCGGGACAGGGGTACGATGAGCAGTTCTTC. This chain joins TRBV19 and TRBJ2-1, with 10 bases lining up with TRBD1. The V segment lost 7 bases and the J segment 8 bases; nucleotides outside the gene matches: 8. CDR1 and CDR2 from the germline V gene are LNHDA and SQIVND (reference sequence). The length of the CDR3 is 14 residues.

This clone occurred once. The V and J genes are TRBV27 and TRBJ2-7, with a tentative D call TRBD2 (6 bases). The V and J ends lost 4 bases and 2 bases respectively, with 9 bases between them. This CDR3 comprises 13 residues. Germline V CDR1 and CDR2: MNHEY, SMNVEV (reference sequence). In nucleotides, the CDR3 is TGTGCCAGCAGTTACGGGAGCGCCTACGAGCAGTACTTC. Its protein product is CASSYGSAYEQYF.

The V call is TRBV2, the J call TRBJ2-7, with 13 bases that match TRBD2. The CDR3 contains 16 residues. Per the germline V gene, CDR1 is SNHLY and CDR2 is FYNNEI. V shed 7 bases, J shed 7 bases, and the junction held 13 bases outside the gene matches. CDR3 region: CASTGLGLAGSNEQYF. CDR3 nucleotides: TGTGCCAGCACCGGGTTGGGACTAGCGGGATCTAATGAGCAGTACTTC.

This chain links TRBV4-1 with TRBJ1-2; no reliable D call. CDR1 MGHRA and CDR2 YSYEKL come from the germline V gene. Trimming shortened V by 0 bases and J by 3 bases, and 11 bases separated the two germline ends. The CDR3 totals 15 residues. The CDR3 spells CASSQEIGLYYGYTF. CDR3 DNA sequence: TGCGCCAGCAGCCAAGAAATCGGACTTTACTATGGCTACACCTTC.

In DNA form, the CDR3 reads TGTGCCAGCAGCCGACAGGGCCAGGCTGAAGCTTTCTTT. It codes for CASSRQGQAEAFF. The chain joins TRBV7-2 to TRBJ1-1, with 7 nucleotides matching TRBD1. The CDR3 loop spans 13 amino acids. Germline lookup yields CDR1 SGHTA and CDR2 FQGNSA. The J segment lost 6 bases and the V segment lost 5 bases, leaving 6 bases of the junction unmatched. Full variable domain (outside the CDR3, taken from reference TRBV7-2 and TRBJ1-1): GAGVSQSPSNKVTEKGKDVELRCDPISGHTALYWYRQSLGQGLEFLIYFQGNSAPDKSGLPSDRFSAERTGGSVSTLTIQRTQQEDSAVYLCASSRQGQAEAFFGQGTRLTVV.

The chain carries TRBV11-2 and TRBJ2-7; no clear D gene. V was shortened by 3 bases and J by 0 bases, with 12 bases between the two germline ends. Germline CDR1 reads SGHAT; CDR2 reads FQNNGV. The CDR3 is 15 amino acids. The CDR3 reads CASSFEASSSYEQYF. The CDR3 DNA sequence: TGTGCCAGCAGCTTTGAGGCGAGTAGCTCCTACGAGCAGTACTTC.

This chain uses TRBV4-1 with TRBJ2-7, with a tentative D call TRBD2 (5 bases). The V gene lost 4 bases and the J gene lost 3 bases, with 16 bases spanning the gap. Germline assignment: CDR1 MGHRA and CDR2 YSYEKL. The CDR3 is 15 residues long. Here the CDR3 DNA reads TGCGCCAGCAGCCCGCTAGCCGTGGCTGGCTACGAGCAGTACTTC. Its protein is CASSPLAVAGYEQYF.

V and J are TRBV5-4 and TRBJ2-7; 8 bases agree with TRBD1. The germline CDR1 and CDR2 sequences are SGHNT and YYREEE (reference sequence). With 0 bases clipped from V and 4 bases from J, the junction kept 6 bases outside the gene matches. CDR3 length equals 15 residues. This CDR3 reads CASSLGRDRPYEQYF. CDR3 DNA sequence: TGTGCCAGCAGCTTGGGCCGGGACAGGCCTTACGAGCAGTACTTC.

The chain couples TRBV7-2 to TRBJ1-1; unclear D gene. The V end lost 1 base, the J end lost 5 bases, and 11 bases lay between the germline ends. Per the germline V gene, CDR1 is SGHTA and CDR2 is FQGNSA. The CDR3 extends over 14 amino acids. DNA of the CDR3: TGTGCCAGCAGCTTAGGGGGAGGAGGGACTGAAGCTTTCTTT. Protein sequence: CASSLGGGGTEAFF.

The J gene is TRBJ1-5, the V gene TRBV30; D ambiguous. The ends were cut back, 5 bases at V and 7 bases at J, with 15 bases in the middle. Per the germline V gene, CDR1 is GTSNPN and CDR2 is SVGIG (reference sequence). CDR3 length: 13 amino acids. The CDR3 DNA reads TGTGCCTGGGTCCCCGGGTTTAGCCAGCCCCAGCATTTT. Residues: CAWVPGFSQPQHF.

This chain uses TRBV5-1 with TRBJ1-2; D might be TRBD1 (5 bases). The CDR3 consists of 15 residues. Per germline, CDR1 SGHRS and CDR2 YFSETQ. V was shortened by 0 bases and J by 6 bases, with 15 bases between the two germline ends. The chain's CDR3 is CASSLVVTGPNGYTF. The CDR3 DNA sequence: TGCGCCAGCAGCTTGGTGGTTACAGGCCCCAATGGCTACACCTTC.

The chain recombines TRBV11-2 with TRBJ2-5, with 13 bases that match TRBD2. Trimming took 1 base from V and 3 from J; bases not matched to a gene: 5. The germline V gene has CDR1 SGHAT and CDR2 FQNNGV. The CDR3 contains 17 residues. The CDR3 nucleotides read TGTGCCAGCAGCTTAGTTGGGACTAGCGGGGCGAAAGAGACCCAGTACTTC. Translation: CASSLVGTSGAKETQYF.

CDR3 in DNA: TGCGCCAGCAGCTCGGGACTAGCGGGAGGTTCTAGCACAGATACGCAGTATTTT. The encoded protein is CASSSGLAGGSSTDTQYF. V usage is TRBV5-1 and J usage is TRBJ2-3; TRBD2 matches 15 bases. V gave up 3 bases and J gave up 0 bases; unmatched junction bases: 5. From germline, CDR1 is SGHRS and CDR2 YFSETQ. The CDR3 spans 18 residues.

The J gene is TRBJ1-5, the V gene TRBV2, with 7 bases matching TRBD1. In germline, CDR1 is SNHLY, CDR2 FYNNEI. Trimming cost V 6 bases and J 0 bases; bases outside gene matches: 17. The CDR3 runs to 19 residues. The CDR3 is CASSVESGTALYSNQPQHF. The CDR3, as DNA: TGTGCCAGCAGCGTCGAATCCGGGACAGCGCTCTATAGCAATCAGCCCCAGCATTTT.

The chain combines TRBV4-3 with TRBJ1-4, with 7 bases aligning to TRBD1. The CDR3 has 16 amino acids. With V trimmed by 4 bases and J by 1 base, 6 bases remained unmatched. CDR1 and CDR2 from the germline V gene are LGHNA and YSLEER. The CDR3 protein is CASSRNRGQTNEKLFF. CDR3 DNA sequence: TGCGCCAGCAGCCGGAACAGGGGCCAAACTAATGAAAAACTGTTTTTT.

The genes are TRBV4-2 and TRBJ2-1; no reliable D call. V lost 1 base to trimming and J lost 0 bases, with 7 bases between them. The CDR3 is 15 residues long. In germline, CDR1 is LGHNA, CDR2 YNFKEQ. The CDR3 spells CASSQGVSSYNEQFF. The CDR3 DNA sequence: TGTGCCAGCAGCCAAGGAGTGAGCTCCTACAATGAGCAGTTCTTC.

This clone was seen a single time. V and J are TRBV27 and TRBJ2-6, with unresolved D. V was shortened by 3 bases and J by 0 bases, with 3 bases between the two germline ends. Germline V gene sequence: CDR1 MNHEY, CDR2 SMNVEV (reference sequence). The CDR3 extends over 14 amino acids. The CDR3 DNA sequence: TGTGCCAGCAGTTTCCGCTCTGGGGCCAACGTCCTGACTTTC. As protein: CASSFRSGANVLTF.

There are a few counts of this clone. The V gene is TRBV30, the J gene TRBJ1-5, with D possibly TRBD1 on 5 matching bases. Trimming took off 2 bases at V and 8 bases at J, with 10 bases between the two ends. CDR3 size: 12 residues. CDR1 is GTSNPN and CDR2 is SVGIG in the germline V gene (reference sequence). The CDR3 nucleotides are TGTGCCTGGAGTTCAGGGTTGGAGCCCCAGCATTTT. It codes for CAWSSGLEPQHF.

This rearrangement joins TRBV28 to TRBJ1-4; the D gene is possibly TRBD1 (5 bases). CDR3 length: 15 amino acids. Germline loops: CDR1 MDHEN, CDR2 SYDVKM. Trimming stripped 5 bases from V and 7 bases from J, with 17 bases between. The CDR3 protein is CASSIKGRVGEKLFF. CDR3 nucleotides: TGTGCCAGCAGTATTAAGGGGAGGGTTGGTGAAAAACTGTTTTTT.

The V and J genes are TRBV28 and TRBJ1-5; 9 bases fit TRBD1. This CDR3 comprises 15 residues. V shed 5 bases and J 1 base; nucleotides not matched to a gene: 3. CDR1 is MDHEN and CDR2 is SYDVKM in the germline V gene. The DNA of the CDR3 is TGTGCCAGCAGTGGGGGACAGGGAAGCAATCAGCCCCAGCATTTT. Amino acids: CASSGGQGSNQPQHF.

The chain has TRBV28 and TRBJ2-7; unclear D gene. The CDR3 runs to 15 residues. The V gene lost 4 bases and the J gene lost 0 bases, with 13 bases spanning the gap. Per germline, CDR1 MDHEN and CDR2 SYDVKM. The CDR3 region is CASSSSASLSYEQYF. The CDR3 nucleotides read TGTGCCAGCAGTTCCTCAGCGAGCCTCTCCTACGAGCAGTACTTC. Full variable domain (outside the CDR3, taken from reference TRBV28 and TRBJ2-7): DVKVTQSSRYLVKRTGEKVFLECVQDMDHENMFWYRQDPGLGLRLIYFSYDVKMKEKGDIPEGYSVSREKKERFSLILESASTNQTSMYLCASSSSASLSYEQYFGPGTRLTVT.